Listed below are T cell receptor beta chains from one sample, sequenced in a study of T cell responses to AZD1222 COVID-19 vaccine. TCRdb's table, derived via immunoSEQ multiplex PCR, lists solely in-frame clones and lacks some. There are 250,000 to 300,000 clones in the sample; almost 95% occur only once, and 0.55% lies in the top ten. The specimen was peripheral blood, collected 28 days after the second AZD1222 dose. These receptors were taken from an adult who received the AZD1222 COVID-19 vaccine. CDR3s include the opening cysteine and the closing phenylalanine or tryptophan. A D gene is named only where the DNA matches it firmly. Expanded clones get a size class; other rows say once, few or many, or leave the size out.

>TRBJ2-7|TRBD2|once|TRBV5-1
CASSSTSGGVYEQYF
TGCGCCAGCAGCTCTACTAGCGGGGGGGTCTACGAGCAGTACTTC
>TRBJ1-2|TRBD1|.|TRBV7-9
CASTLILGTVSNYGYTF
TGTGCCAGCACCTTAATCTTGGGGACAGTGTCAAACTATGGCTACACCTTC
>TRBJ2-2|TRBD1|.|TRBV2
CASSTRGQGGELFF
TGTGCCAGCAGTACGAGGGGGCAGGGCGGGGAGCTGTTTTTT
>TRBJ1-2|.|.|TRBV7-9
CASSPTNYGYTF
TGTGCCAGCAGCCCGACGAACTATGGCTACACCTTC
>TRBJ2-2|TRBD2|.|TRBV9
CASSSHATPGTTNTGELFF
TGTGCCAGCAGCTCCCACGCCACTCCCGGGACTACCAACACCGGGGAGCTGTTTTTT
>TRBJ2-2|.|.|TRBV5-6
CASRLLPGTGELFF
TGTGCCAGCAGACTCCTCCCTGGCACCGGGGAGCTGTTTTTT
>TRBJ1-1|.|.|TRBV5-1
CASSLIDPNTEAFF
TGCGCCAGCAGCTTAATTGACCCGAACACTGAAGCTTTCTTT
>TRBJ2-2|.|.|TRBV9
CASSRTNTGELFF
TGTGCCAGCAGCCGTACAAACACCGGGGAGCTGTTTTTT
>TRBJ2-2|.|.|TRBV9
CASSVASRGNTGELFF
TGTGCCAGCAGCGTAGCTTCGCGGGGAAACACCGGGGAGCTGTTTTTT
>TRBJ1-2|TRBD1|once|TRBV6-5
CASSSGTAKHYGYTF
TGTGCCAGCAGTTCGGGGACAGCCAAACACTATGGCTACACCTTC
>TRBJ2-3|TRBD2|.|TRBV5-1
CASSLVAGGNTDTQYF
TGCGCCAGCAGCTTGGTAGCGGGAGGTAACACAGATACGCAGTATTTT
>TRBJ1-2|TRBD1|.|TRBV5-6
CASRLDRGATNYGYTF
TGTGCCAGCAGACTAGACAGGGGCGCCACTAACTATGGCTACACCTTC
>TRBJ2-7|TRBD1|many|TRBV5-5
CASSLRQGYAEQYF
TGTGCCAGCAGCTTACGACAGGGGTACGCCGAGCAGTACTTC
>TRBJ2-7|.|once|TRBV5-4
CASSLGPTVSPSYEQYF
TGTGCCAGCAGCTTGGGCCCTACCGTTTCCCCCTCCTACGAGCAGTACTTC
>TRBJ2-7|.|few|TRBV5-6
CASSLGTVTYEQYF
TGTGCCAGCAGCTTGGGGACAGTCACCTACGAGCAGTACTTC
>TRBJ1-3|.|.|TRBV6-5
CASSLTFRNTIYF
TGTGCCAGCAGTCTGACATTCAGAAACACCATATATTTT
>TRBJ1-6|.|.|TRBV5-1
CASSLAYNNSPLHF
TGCGCCAGCAGCTTGGCTTACAATAATTCACCCCTCCACTTT
>TRBJ1-6|.|.|TRBV28
CASSPGSHYNSPLHF
TGTGCCAGCAGTCCCGGGAGCCACTATAATTCACCCCTCCACTTT
>TRBJ1-2|.|few|TRBV5-5
CASSLYAHYGYTF
TGTGCCAGCAGCTTGTACGCTCACTATGGCTACACCTTC
>TRBJ1-5|TRBD1|.|TRBV5-8
CASSLWQGVNQPQHF
TGTGCCAGCAGCTTGTGGCAGGGGGTCAATCAGCCCCAGCATTTT
>TRBJ1-1|TRBD1|.|TRBV7-3
CASSSDRGAGAFF
TGTGCCAGCAGCTCGGACAGGGGAGCTGGCGCTTTCTTT
>TRBJ2-7|.|.|TRBV29-1
CSVGGNSYEQYF
TGCAGCGTTGGGGGAAACTCCTACGAGCAGTACTTC
>TRBJ2-7|.|.|TRBV28
CASSPYNEPDEQYF
TGTGCCAGCAGTCCCTATAACGAGCCCGACGAGCAGTACTTC
>TRBJ1-6|.|.|TRBV7-8
CATEAEGGLYNSPLHF
TGTGCCACCGAAGCAGAGGGGGGGCTTTATAATTCACCCCTCCACTTT
>TRBJ1-5|TRBD1|.|TRBV24-1
CATSESIGQGARQPQHF
TGTGCCACCAGTGAATCGATTGGACAGGGGGCCCGTCAGCCCCAGCATTTT
>TRBJ2-7|TRBD2|.|TRBV19
CASSIGTSGRAYEQYF
TGTGCCAGTAGTATCGGGACTAGCGGGAGGGCCTACGAGCAGTACTTC
>TRBJ1-5|.|.|TRBV10-3
CAISEGGVGNQPQHF
TGTGCCATCAGTGAGGGGGGGGTTGGCAATCAGCCCCAGCATTTT